The source of this T cell receptor beta chain is a study of blood T cells in healthy people across ages. Study-level results: As age increased, TCR beta diversity per million T cells fell in a roughly linear fashion.

This CDR3 contains 16 residues. With V trimmed by 2 bases and J by 6 bases, 11 bases remained unmatched. Germline lookup yields CDR1 MRHNA and CDR2 SNTAGT. Concerning this clonotype: The antigen is unknown.

Primed by a sample-barcoded 5' primer and a J-beta primer mix, a second PCR proceeded for roughly 7 to 11 cycles. Each cDNA was tagged by a template-switch adaptor containing 12 random nucleotides. Every individual sample yielded 2.5 million or more paired-end reads (each containing CDR3). TCRdb analysed the 5' RACE reads with MiXCR anew, one entry per CDR3 protein. Here the sample spans 1.5 million to 2 million distinct CDR3 sequences, about 50% being singletons. This chain joins TRBV6-4 and TRBJ2-3; 7 nucleotides match TRBD2. The receptor comes from a woman in her 40s in good health. The specimen sequenced was blood. CDR3 coding DNA: TGTGCCAGCAGTGACCTGGTTACGGGGGGAACGGATACGCAGTATTTT. Protein product: CASSDLVTGGTDTQYF.